This entry is about one TCR beta chain. Its antigen remains unknown. At one end the junction does not follow the germline gene, possibly because of a read error. This record comes from a study of T cell responses to AZD1222 COVID-19 vaccine. Sequencing was performed with immunoSEQ multiplex PCR; in TCRdb, only in-frame clones are kept and a portion is missing. The sample contains approximately 150,000 clones, about 92% of which appear only once. CDR3 length equals 14 residues. The V gene's germline CDR1 is KGHSH and CDR2 LQKENI. Findings of the study overall: Regions 160-218 and 743-854 held dominance among vaccine-associated CD4 TCRs, which spanned spike. Unmutated variant regions are reportedly targeted by nearly half of spike-specific TCRs. Scientists sampled the repertoires only once the peak T cell response had passed. Donor demographics were predominantly white British with a female majority; clonal diversity may be underestimated.

The source was peripheral blood, collected on day 0 of AZD1222 vaccination. This sequence joins TRBV18 and TRBJ1-5, with no clear D. The TCR was taken from an adult in good health. The chain's CDR3 is CASSPRAGNQPQHF. The CDR3 nucleotides are TGTGCCAGCTCGCCACGAGCGGGCAATCAGCCCCAGCATTTT.